Following are 3 T cell receptor beta chains from one sample sequenced in a study of T cell repertoires in cytomegalovirus infection. TCRdb redid the calling of the reads with MiXCR, one entry per CDR3 protein. The sample consists of 100,000 to 150,000 distinct CDR3 sequences, roughly a quarter of them appearing once. These TCRs' antigens remain unknown. Sequencing input: PBMCs, sequenced either directly or after in vitro stimulation (not recorded which). Source of these receptors: a human donor in good health (CMV status not recorded). Some clones in this sample may be carry-over from other donors' samples.

This chain uses TRBV27 with TRBJ2-7, with 7 bases fitting TRBD1. The CDR3 runs 15 residues. Germline V lookup: CDR1 MNHEY, CDR2 SMNVEV (reference sequence). The J segment lost 3 bases and the V segment lost 5 bases, leaving 10 bases of the junction unmatched. The CDR3 DNA sequence: TGTGCCAGCAGTACCCACCCGGACAGGCACTACGAGCAGTACGTC. This translates into CASSTHPDRHYEQYV.

This sequence joins TRBV7-6 and TRBJ2-5; 9 positions agree with TRBD2. Trimming removed 5 bases from V and 4 bases from J; junction bases left unmatched: 8. Germline CDR1 SGHVS, CDR2 FNYEAQ. This CDR3 is 15 amino acids long. The CDR3 nucleotides read TGTGCCAGCAGCCCACTAGCGGGTGTGGTAGAGACCCAGTACTTC. Translation gives CASSPLAGVVETQYF. Complete variable domain (other parts from reference TRBV7-6 and TRBJ2-5): GAGVSQSPRYKVTKRGQDVALRCDPISGHVSLYWYRQALGQGPEFLTYFNYEAQQDKSGLPNDRFSAERPEGSISTLTIQRTEQRDSAMYRCASSPLAGVVETQYFGPGTRLLVL.

This sequence joins TRBV7-2 and TRBJ2-2, with 9 positions matching TRBD1. Losses at the gene ends were 6 bases for V and 6 bases for J; bases not matched to a gene: 8. Germline CDR1 reads SGHTA; CDR2 reads FQGNSA. The CDR3 extends over 15 amino acids. CDR3 sequence: CASRSGTGFSGELFF. In DNA form, the CDR3 reads TGTGCCAGCAGGTCCGGGACAGGGTTTTCCGGGGAGCTGTTTTTT.